This T cell receptor beta chain derives from a study of vaccination and CD4 T cells after COVID-19. Regarding treatment: approximately 11-day PBMC culture with coronavirus spike peptide pools or control peptides (ViraFEST assay). ViraFEST relied on peptide pools to expand antigen-specific T cells; the TCRs were sequenced afterward. The culture of around 2.2 million PBMCs per well included approximately 10 IU/ml IL-2 and about 9.8 ug/ml peptide pools. To note about this clonotype: Its target is not known.

Study findings and constraints: Going from around 20 to 38, median SARS-CoV-2-reactive clonotypes did not rise significantly. A median roughly 86% of convalescent patients' SARS-CoV-2-reactive clones emerged only after vaccination.

The CDR3 consists of 16 residues. Germline V gene data show CDR1 as LGHNA and CDR2 as YSLEER. Trimming cost V 0 bases and J 0 bases, with 10 bases left between them. Cultured CD4+ T-cell DNA underwent Oncomine TCR Beta short-read sequencing. TCRdb itself ran the PCR reads through MiXCR, one entry per CDR3 protein. The sample holds about 14,000 distinct CDR3 sequences, 30% to 35% seen once. The material sequenced was CD4+ T cells from blood, cultured in vitro, taken after SARS-CoV-2 vaccination. This chain uses TRBV4-3 with TRBJ2-3, with D hard to call. The sequence was obtained from a human donor who had recovered from COVID-19. DNA for the CDR3: TGCGCCAGCAGCCAAGATCGTACTTCTAGCACAGATACGCAGTATTTT. The encoded protein is CASSQDRTSSTDTQYF.